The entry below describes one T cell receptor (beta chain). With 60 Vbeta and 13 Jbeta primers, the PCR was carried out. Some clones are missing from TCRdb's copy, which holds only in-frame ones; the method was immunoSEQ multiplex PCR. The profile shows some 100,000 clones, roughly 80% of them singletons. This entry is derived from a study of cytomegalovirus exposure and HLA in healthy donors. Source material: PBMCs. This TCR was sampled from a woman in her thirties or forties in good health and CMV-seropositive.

The CDR3 loop is CASSVKQGFGYTF. The CDR3 region has the DNA TGTGCCAGCAGCGTCAAACAGGGGTTTGGCTACACCTTC. The chain combines TRBV7-9 with TRBJ1-2; 7 nucleotides line up with TRBD1. CDR3 size: 13 residues. The germline V gene encodes CDR1 SEHNR and CDR2 FQNEAQ (reference sequence). Losses at the gene ends were 5 bases for V and 7 bases for J; bases not matched to a gene: 7.